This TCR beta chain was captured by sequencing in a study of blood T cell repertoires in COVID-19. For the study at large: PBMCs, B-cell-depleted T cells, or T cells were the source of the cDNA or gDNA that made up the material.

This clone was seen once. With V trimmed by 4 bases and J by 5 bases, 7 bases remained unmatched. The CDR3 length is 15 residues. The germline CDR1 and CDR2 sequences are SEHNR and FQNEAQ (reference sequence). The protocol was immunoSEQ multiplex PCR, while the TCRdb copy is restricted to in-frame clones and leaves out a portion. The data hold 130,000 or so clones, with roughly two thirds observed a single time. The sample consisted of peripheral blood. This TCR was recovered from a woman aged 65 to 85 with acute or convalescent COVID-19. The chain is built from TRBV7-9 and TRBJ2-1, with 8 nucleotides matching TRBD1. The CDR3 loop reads CASSSGQGLNNEQFF. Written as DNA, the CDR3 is TGTGCCAGCAGCTCCGGACAGGGATTGAACAATGAGCAGTTCTTC.